This T cell receptor beta chain came from a study of blood T cell repertoires in COVID-19. Study details: Donors in the United States, Italy and Spain gave samples during acute or convalescent COVID-19.

Data came from immunoSEQ multiplex PCR; TCRdb stores just in-frame clones and leaves some out. The table includes hundreds of thousands of clones, around 85% detected once. This clone was counted a single time. Sequencing was carried out using peripheral blood. The TCR originated in a man in his forties or fifties with active or convalescent COVID-19.

The CDR3 region is CASLALSGPSNNSPLHF. CDR3 in DNA: TGTGCCAGCCTAGCCTTATCCGGACCCTCGAATAATTCACCCCTCCACTTT. The chain combines TRBV27 with TRBJ1-6; D unclear. Germline V lookup: CDR1 MNHEY, CDR2 SMNVEV (reference sequence). The V gene lost 8 bases and the J gene lost 5 bases, with 22 bases spanning the gap. The CDR3 runs 17 residues.